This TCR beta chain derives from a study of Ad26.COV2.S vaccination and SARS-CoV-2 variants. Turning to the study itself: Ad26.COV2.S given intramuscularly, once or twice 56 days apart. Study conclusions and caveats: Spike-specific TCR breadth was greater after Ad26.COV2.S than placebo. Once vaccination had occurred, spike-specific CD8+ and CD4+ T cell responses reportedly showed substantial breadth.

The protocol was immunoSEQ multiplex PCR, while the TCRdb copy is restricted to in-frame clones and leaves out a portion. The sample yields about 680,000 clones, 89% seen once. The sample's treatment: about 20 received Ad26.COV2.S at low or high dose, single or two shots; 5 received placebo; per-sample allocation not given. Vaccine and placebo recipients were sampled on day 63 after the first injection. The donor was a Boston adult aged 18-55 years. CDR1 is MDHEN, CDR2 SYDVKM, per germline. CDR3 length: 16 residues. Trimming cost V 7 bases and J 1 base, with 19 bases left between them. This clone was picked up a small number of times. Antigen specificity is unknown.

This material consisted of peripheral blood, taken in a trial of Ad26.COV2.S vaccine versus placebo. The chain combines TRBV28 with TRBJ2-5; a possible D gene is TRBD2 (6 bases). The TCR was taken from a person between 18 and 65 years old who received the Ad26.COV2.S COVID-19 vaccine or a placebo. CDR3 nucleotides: TGTGCCAGCACCCCCGGGGGAGGATGGGGCCAAGAGACCCAGTACTTC. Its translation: CASTPGGGWGQETQYF.